The clone carrying this TCR beta chain occurred a few times. Its antigen remains unidentified. The sample comes from a study of T-cell reconstitution after alpha-beta-depleted transplantation in children. Study-wide results and caveats: By about two months after transplant, alpha-beta T cells reportedly arose from several hundred graft clones that had expanded. T-cell counts and diversity were attributed mostly to newly produced T cells one year after transplant. Certain patients had high TCRbeta diversity at day 60, and it came from recipient T cells and thymic progenitors that survived.

Preparing the TCRbeta library involved the use of unique molecular identifiers. TCRdb ran MiXCR on the PCR reads and lists one entry per CDR3 protein. The sample yields 700,000 to 950,000 distinct CDR3 sequences, 15% to 20% seen once. CDR1 is SGHVS and CDR2 is FNYEAQ in the germline V gene. J lost 2 bases, V lost 0 bases, and 14 bases had no gene match. The CDR3 consists of 20 residues. The source material was PBMCs, mostly from graft donor cells, sampled 360 days after TCRalphabeta/CD19-depleted stem cell transplant. V is TRBV7-6 and J is TRBJ2-3; 10 bases are a match to TRBD2. This TCR was recovered from a male patient aged 10-17 years who had a stem cell transplant for acute lymphoblastic leukemia, so the T cells may come from the graft donor. The CDR3 loop is CASSLAHWPPLAGDTDTQYF. Here the CDR3 DNA reads TGTGCCAGCAGCTTAGCCCATTGGCCCCCTCTAGCGGGAGACACAGATACGCAGTATTTT.